A selection of T cell receptor beta chains follows, all from one sample in a study of T cells in Graves' hyperthyroidism and ophthalmopathy. Using its own MiXCR run on the multiplex PCR reads, TCRdb lists one record per CDR3 protein. The sample shows more than 550,000 distinct CDR3 sequences, roughly 46% of them seen only once. Sequencing was performed on peripheral blood or thyroid tissue (not recorded which). The receptors were sampled from an adult man with Graves' disease, either hyperthyroidism or ophthalmopathy (not recorded which). CDR3s include the opening cysteine and the closing phenylalanine or tryptophan. A D gene is named only where the DNA matches it firmly. Clone size is given for some rows only: seen once, a few or many times, or a class if the clone is expanded.

TGCAGTGCACCCAGGGATTACGGGACCTATGAGCAGTTCTTC	CSAPRDYGTYEQFF	TRBV20-1	TRBJ2-1	-	-
TGCAGCGTTTTGGGGGCTTACGAGCAGTACTTC	CSVLGAYEQYF	TRBV29-1	TRBJ2-7	-	-
TGTGCCAGCGCGCGTCCCAGGGGGCTCACTGAAGCTTTCTTT	CASARPRGLTEAFF	TRBV2	TRBJ1-1	TRBD1	-
TGTGCCAGCAGCGCGGACATAACAGATACGCAGTATTTT	CASSADITDTQYF	TRBV7-9	TRBJ2-3	-	-
TGTGCCAGCAGCCTACAGGGGAAACTGTTTTTT	CASSLQGKLFF	TRBV14	TRBJ1-4	TRBD1	-
TGTGCCAGTTTAGCGGGGGCCGACATACAAGCTTTCTTT	CASLAGADIQAFF	TRBV19	TRBJ1-1	-	-
TGCAGTGCTAGTTCGGGGGACTACGAGCAGTACTTC	CSASSGDYEQYF	TRBV20-1	TRBJ2-7	-	-
TGCAGCGTTTGGCAGGGGGTAGATGGCTACACCTTC	CSVWQGVDGYTF	TRBV29-1	TRBJ1-2	TRBD1	-
TGTGCCAGCAGTGAATTGGGCTACGGCGAGCAGTACTTC	CASSELGYGEQYF	TRBV25-1	TRBJ2-7	-	many
TGTGCCAGCAGCGTGGCCTCCTACGAGCAGTACTTC	CASSVASYEQYF	TRBV9	TRBJ2-7	-	-
TGCAGCGTTGGATTAGGGACCCGGAACACTGAAGCTTTCTTT	CSVGLGTRNTEAFF	TRBV29-1	TRBJ1-1	-	many
TGTGCCAGCAGTGTACAGGGCGGCGGGGAGCTGTTTTTT	CASSVQGGGELFF	TRBV2	TRBJ2-2	-	once
TGCAGTGCTAATATTTGGGACCGACAATCTGGAAACACCATATATTTT	CSANIWDRQSGNTIYF	TRBV20-1	TRBJ1-3	-	-
TGTGCCAGCAACACAAGCCCAGGGCATAGCTCTGGGGCCAACGTCCTGACTTTC	CASNTSPGHSSGANVLTF	TRBV6-5	TRBJ2-6	-	-
TGTGCCACCAGCAGAGCTGGGACTATGGATTCACCCCTCCACTTT	CATSRAGTMDSPLHF	TRBV15	TRBJ1-6	-	-
TGTGCCAGCAGTGAGACCAGGACAGGGGTCGACTATGGCTACACCTTC	CASSETRTGVDYGYTF	TRBV2	TRBJ1-2	TRBD1	-
TGCGCCAGCAGCCAAGACAGACCTATGAACACTGAAGCTTTCTTT	CASSQDRPMNTEAFF	TRBV2	TRBJ1-1	-	-
TGTGCCAGCAGCTTAGGTTGGGGGCCCATTGATCGGAACGAGCAGTACTTC	CASSLGWGPIDRNEQYF	TRBV7-6	TRBJ2-7	-	many
TGTGCCAGCAGCCTTGTGGAGGGACTCAGTGAAGCTTTCTTT	CASSLVEGLSEAFF	TRBV7-9	TRBJ1-1	-	-
TGTGCCAGCAGTGTTGACGGTGGCTGGTCCAACGTCCTGACTTTC	CASSVDGGWSNVLTF	TRBV25-1	TRBJ2-6	-	many
TGTGCCAGCAGCAGGGCAGGGGGCGCAGTGGGGGAGCAGTACTTC	CASSRAGGAVGEQYF	TRBV7-8	TRBJ2-7	TRBD1	-
TGTGCCATCAGTGACCCCCCGGGTCAGCCCCAGCATTTT	CAISDPPGQPQHF	TRBV10-3	TRBJ1-5	-	many
TGCGCCAGCAGCTTGGTTCGCAGGGGTTATTCACCCCTCCACTTT	CASSLVRRGYSPLHF	TRBV5-1	TRBJ1-6	-	-